This T cell receptor (beta chain) was documented in a study of cytomegalovirus exposure and HLA in healthy donors. Germline loops: CDR1 MNHEY, CDR2 SMNVEV (reference sequence). The CDR3 spans 16 residues. V trimming: 4 bases; J trimming: 5 bases; junction bases outside the gene matches: 12. Points from the study as a whole: In an earlier analysis, most TCR beta V segments were productive about 87% or about 30% of the time.

The PCR contained 60 Vbeta and 13 Jbeta primers. Produced via immunoSEQ multiplex PCR; TCRdb's table is partial and in-frame only. The sample spans some 110,000 clones; the ten largest clones claim approximately 6.2%. Regarding this clone: The antigen remains undetermined.

The chain uses TRBV27 and TRBJ2-7; 9 nucleotides match TRBD1. This TCR came from a man aged 35 to 55 in good health and CMV-seropositive. What was sequenced was PBMCs. CDR3 residues: CASSSGLGTGKNEQYF. In nucleotides, the CDR3 is TGTGCCAGCAGTTCAGGCCTCGGGACAGGGAAGAACGAGCAGTACTTC.